The clone carrying this TCR beta chain appeared a single time. Its specificity is unknown. This entry belongs to a study of neurological immune-mediated disorders. The V segment lost 6 bases and the J segment 0 bases; nucleotides outside the gene matches: 1. CDR3 length: 14 residues. Time point of the sample: longitudinal time-point 1 (baseline). For the unsorted libraries, 2 million PBMCs stored at -80 C served as input. Study-wide findings and caveats: In HTLV-1-associated myelopathy, TCR clonal expansion was greatest, and in multiple sclerosis it was least, below healthy controls. The absence of shared CDR3 amino acid sequences among expanded clones across subjects suggests private repertoires in all groups.

The cDNA came from 5'RACE with 10-nucleotide random UMIs. TCRdb fed the 5' RACE reads into MiXCR, producing one record per CDR3 protein. The table has about 71,000 distinct CDR3 sequences, about an eighth seen once. The sequencing input was PBMCs. The TCR originated in a female donor with HTLV-1-associated myelopathy (HAM/TSP). The V call is TRBV12-3 or TRBV12-4, the J call TRBJ2-7; TRBD2 matches at 11 bases. The CDR3 protein is CASSGTSGSYEQYV. The CDR3, as DNA: TGTGCCAGCAGCGGGACTAGCGGCTCCTACGAGCAGTACGTC.